This T cell receptor (beta chain) is from a study of blood T cell repertoires in COVID-19. At the level of the study: From the United States, Italy and Spain came samples of acute and convalescent COVID-19. PBMCs, B-cell-depleted T cells, or T cells were the source of the cDNA or gDNA that made up the material.

Per the study methods: For nucleated cells, counts were estimated from reference gene primer amplification. Clones were sequenced by immunoSEQ multiplex PCR, and TCRdb holds only the in-frame ones, with some missing. That table gives V, J and clone size, and the DNA gave D and trimming. This sample has roughly 110,000 clones, with 85% found just once. This clone showed up just once. The germline gives CDR1 SGHTA, CDR2 FQGNSA. Trimming removed 1 base at V and 10 bases at J, with 13 bases between. This CDR3 region has 14 residues. V and J are TRBV7-2 and TRBJ1-4; TRBD1 is a possible D gene (5 bases). This receptor was taken from a human donor in a cohort sampled during active COVID-19. The sample consisted of peripheral blood. For the CDR3, the DNA is TGTGCCAGCAGCTTAGGTCAGGGCGGGAGAAAACTGTTTTTT. Protein: CASSLGQGGRKLFF.